The text below deals with one TCR beta chain. Its antigen is unknown. Nothing much larger sits one base from this clone, and base qualities are not available. DNA from uncultured naive and memory CD4+ T cells underwent immunoSEQ TCR-beta sequencing at deep resolution. Concerning the study's data processing: During preprocessing, nonproductive sequences were removed, as were CDR3s that did not start with C, did not end with F or W, or were shorter than 7 amino acids. Cultured and uncultured naive and memory CD4+ repertoires were searched for CDR3s previously identified as spike- and CEF-reactive. CDR3 homology was measured as pairwise Levenshtein distance, computed with the stringdist R package after trimming three terminal residues from each end. Drawn from immuneACCESS, this table holds only the in-frame rearrangements with V and J called that TCRdb kept. Clones are partly lost; checked studies trace under half to an unresolved V gene and leave the rest unexplained. Clone size and V and J calls were adopted from that table, with D and trimming inferred from the DNA. The sample table contains about 64,000 clones; only one count was recorded for 94% of them. In total, the top ten clones hold approximately 0.15% of the sample.

This entry comes from a study of CD4 T cells in relation to SARS-CoV-2 and coronaviruses (dated by TCRdb to about 2021). Background on the whole study: Using patient-derived lymphoblastoid cell lines, the shared crossreactive spike epitopes were mapped to their HLA restriction. Samples from three pre-COVID donors and the naive versus memory experiments were sequenced with the Adaptive Biotechnologies TCR-sequencing kit; other data were Illumina-based. A different, Illumina-based TCR-beta assay was used to sequence expansion assays from other donors in the study. The study assessed, at the TCR clonotype level, memory CD4+ T cell crossreactivity between SARS-CoV-2 and common cold coronavirus spike proteins.

CD4+ T cells from unexposed donors were collected before the COVID-19 pandemic (2011-2018). Naive and memory CD4+ T cells were separated from cryopreserved PBMCs by first enriching for CD4 and then performing EasySep naive CD4+ T cell enrichment. Leukapheresis product for the unexposed donors was purchased commercially. Ficoll-Paque PLUS gradient centrifugation was used to isolate PBMCs from leukapheresis product or whole blood. PBMCs were either cryopreserved at -140 degrees C or used fresh in the expansion assay. The QIAamp Micro DNA Kit was used to extract genomic DNA from the CD4+ T cells. Study-wide conclusions, independent of this receptor: Sequencing naive versus memory cells indicated that the assay picks up memory recall responses, not primary responses primed during culture. The study was limited by small numbers of patients and tested TCRs. Compared with monoreactive clones, crossreactive clones had significantly weaker SARS-CoV-2-driven expansion, a result consistent with antigenic imprinting. No donor contributed both pre-pandemic and post-infection samples, which limited tracing the source of pre-existing responses. Because the crossreactivity analysis focused on spike protein, crossreactivity against other viral proteins was not assessed. Around three fifths of donors had memory CD4+ clonotypes that crossrecognized SARS-CoV-2 and at least one common cold coronavirus spike.

Sequenced: naive CD4+ T cells from PBMCs. In light of the paper, this sample's cell subset or site label describes: naive CD4+ T cells isolated by negative enrichment. The receptor was derived from a human donor in good health.

The DNA sequence is TGTGCCAGCAGCGTCGGGACTAGCAATGAGCAGTTCTTC. This is translated as CASSVGTSNEQFF. Recombination joined TRBV9 with TRBJ2-1, and 8 junctional nucleotides match TRBD2. Based on the germline V gene, the CDR1 and CDR2 sequences are SGDLS and YYNGEE. From its cysteine to its phenylalanine, the CDR3 spans 13 amino acids. CDR3 DNA only is kept here, 39 bases in frame from base 1. The germline V end is reduced by 2 bases and the J end by 6 bases; junction bases left unmatched: 1.